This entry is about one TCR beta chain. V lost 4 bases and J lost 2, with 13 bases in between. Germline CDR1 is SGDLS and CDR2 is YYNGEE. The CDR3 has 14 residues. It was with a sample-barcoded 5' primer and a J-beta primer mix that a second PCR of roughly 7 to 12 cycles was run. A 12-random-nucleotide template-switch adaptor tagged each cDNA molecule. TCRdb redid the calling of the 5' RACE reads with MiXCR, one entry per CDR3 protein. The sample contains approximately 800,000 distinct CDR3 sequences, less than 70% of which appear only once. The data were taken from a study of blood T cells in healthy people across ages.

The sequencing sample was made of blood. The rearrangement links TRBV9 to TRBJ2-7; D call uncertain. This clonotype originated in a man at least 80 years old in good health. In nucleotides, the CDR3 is TGTGCCAGCAGCCCCGGGCCGATAGCCTACGAGCAGTACTTC. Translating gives CASSPGPIAYEQYF.